These 12 T cell receptor beta chains came from one sample sequenced in a study of blood T cell repertoires in COVID-19. Profiled with immunoSEQ multiplex PCR; TCRdb holds only in-frame clones, not every one. The sample lists approximately 77,000 clones; 75% to 85% were seen once. What was sequenced was peripheral blood. The source is a man between 50 and 59 years old with COVID-19, enrolled during active disease.

V gene TRBV6-6 combines with J gene TRBJ2-1; a weak D match, TRBD2 (5 bases). V lost 5 bases and J 2 bases, leaving 13 bases between the germline ends. The length of the CDR3 is 15 residues. Germline lookup yields CDR1 MNHNY and CDR2 SVGAGI (reference sequence). In DNA form, the CDR3 reads TGTGCCAGCAGTACCCGTGGGAGTCCCTACAATGAGCAGTTCTTC. Translation gives CASSTRGSPYNEQFF.

This chain connects TRBV5-5 to TRBJ2-1, with D unresolved. This CDR3 has 14 amino acids. Germline V lookup: CDR1 SGHKS, CDR2 YYEKEE (reference sequence). Trimming left V 4 bases short and J 0 bases short, with 8 bases between. The CDR3 nucleotides are TGTGCCAGCAGCCCTGAGAGCTCCTACAATGAGCAGTTCTTC. Amino acid sequence: CASSPESSYNEQFF.

The chain has TRBV18 and TRBJ2-7, with D possibly matching TRBD2 (6 bases). Trimming stripped 2 bases from V and 2 bases from J, with 7 bases between. CDR1 is KGHSH, CDR2 LQKENI, per germline. The CDR3 length is 13 residues. The CDR3 region is CASSPASAYEQYF. CDR3 in DNA: TGTGCCAGCTCACCAGCTAGCGCCTACGAGCAGTACTTC. The full variable domain, in which reference TRBV18 and TRBJ2-7 provide the parts outside the CDR3, is NAGVMQNPRHLVRRRGQEARLRCSPMKGHSHVYWYRQLPEEGLKFMVYLQKENIIDESGMPKERFSAEFPKEGPSILRIQQVVRGDSAAYFCASSPASAYEQYFGPGTRLTVT.

The rearrangement links TRBV5-1 to TRBJ1-2; 10 nucleotides line up with TRBD1. The CDR3 loop spans 17 amino acids. V was clipped by 4 bases and J by 3 bases; unmatched bases: 12. The germline CDR1 and CDR2 sequences are SGHRS and YFSETQ. This CDR3 is CASSVGPTGGVYYGYTF. The CDR3 DNA sequence: TGCGCCAGCAGCGTGGGTCCGACAGGGGGCGTCTACTATGGCTACACCTTC.

The rearrangement joins TRBV19 to TRBJ1-2, with TRBD1 identical over 7 bases. The CDR3 has 14 residues. From germline, CDR1 is LNHDA and CDR2 SQIVND (reference sequence). V was clipped by 5 bases and J by 3 bases; unmatched bases: 6. The DNA for the CDR3 is TGTGCCAGTAGTGCCACAGGGGCGGACTATGGCTACACCTTC. Encoded protein: CASSATGADYGYTF.

The chain uses TRBV12-2 and TRBJ1-4; the D call TRBD1 from the table was never checked on the DNA. TRBV12-2 is a documented pseudogene. The CDR3 spans 18 residues. CDR3: CASRLQKPRLPRSKRLFF. The CDR3 region has the DNA TGTGCAAGTCGCTTGCAGAAACCTCGTCTTCCCCGTTCGAAAAGACTGTTTTTT.

The rearrangement links TRBV10-1 to TRBJ1-4; the D gene is possibly TRBD1 (5 bases). The CDR3 is 14 residues long. Per the germline V gene, CDR1 is WNHNN and CDR2 is SYGVQD (reference sequence). V lost 5 bases to trimming and J lost 7 bases, with 14 bases between them. CDR3 residues: CASSTSGAIEKLFF. In DNA, the CDR3 is TGCGCCAGCAGTACTTCTGGGGCAATTGAAAAACTGTTTTTT.

Of note for this clone: The junction differs from germline at one of its ends, possibly a read error. The V gene is TRBV18, the J gene TRBJ1-3, with 8 bases matching TRBD1. CDR1 KGHSH and CDR2 LQKENI come from the germline V gene. This CDR3 is built from 15 residues. The CDR3 is CASKTQGAAGNTIYF. The CDR3 DNA reads as TGTGCCAGCAAAACCCAGGGGGCTGCTGGGAACACCATATATTTT. Supplemented by reference TRBV18 and TRBJ1-3, the full variable domain reads NAGVMQNPRHLVRRRGQEARLRCSPMKGHSHVYWYRQLPEEGLKFMVYLQKENIIDESGMPKERFSAEFPKEGPSILRIQQVVRGDSAAYFCASKTQGAAGNTIYFGEGSWLTVV.

This clone was observed a handful of times. For the CDR3, the DNA is TGCGCCAGCAGCTACCAGACAGGGGGTGTATACACCATATATTTT. As protein: CASSYQTGGVYTIYF. The chain recombines TRBV5-1 with TRBJ1-3, with TRBD1 matching over 9 bases. V shed 3 bases, J shed 8 bases, and the junction held 9 bases outside the gene matches. Per germline, CDR1 SGHRS and CDR2 YFSETQ. The CDR3 sequence is 15 residues long.

The chain employs TRBV2 and TRBJ1-5; no clear D gene. The CDR3 is made up of 16 amino acids. Trimming stripped 0 bases from V and 3 bases from J, with 12 bases between. CDR1 is SNHLY, CDR2 FYNNEI, per germline. The CDR3 DNA reads as TGTGCCAGCAGTGAAGCTTGGAGACCGACCAATCAGCCCCAGCATTTT. Its translation: CASSEAWRPTNQPQHF.

The rearrangement uses TRBV7-3 and TRBJ2-3; 11 bases match TRBD2. Trimming removed 5 bases from V and 4 bases from J; junction bases left unmatched: 8. The CDR3 sequence is 16 residues long. From germline, CDR1 is SGHTA and CDR2 FQGTGA. In DNA form, the CDR3 reads TGTGCCAGCAGCCTCCAAACTAGCGGGAGAGCAGATACGCAGTATTTT. It yields the protein CASSLQTSGRADTQYF.

The V and J genes are TRBV4-1 and TRBJ1-1, with 8 nucleotides matching TRBD1. The CDR3 is made up of 15 amino acids. Germline-derived CDR1 and CDR2 are MGHRA and YSYEKL. The trim removed 5 bases at V and 3 bases at J, leaving 8 bases unmatched. CDR3: CASSYRRGQDTEAFF. Here the CDR3 DNA reads TGCGCCAGCAGCTATCGCAGGGGGCAGGACACTGAAGCTTTCTTT.